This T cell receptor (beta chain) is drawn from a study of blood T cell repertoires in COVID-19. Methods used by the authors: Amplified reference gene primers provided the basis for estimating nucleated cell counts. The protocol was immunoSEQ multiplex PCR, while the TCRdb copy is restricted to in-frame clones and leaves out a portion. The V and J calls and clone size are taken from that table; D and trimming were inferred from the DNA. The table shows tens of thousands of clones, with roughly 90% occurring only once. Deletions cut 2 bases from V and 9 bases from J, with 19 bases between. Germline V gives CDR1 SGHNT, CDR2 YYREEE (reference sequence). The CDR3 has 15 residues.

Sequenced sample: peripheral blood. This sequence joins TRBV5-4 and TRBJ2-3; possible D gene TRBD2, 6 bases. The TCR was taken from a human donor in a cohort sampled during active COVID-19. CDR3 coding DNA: TGTGCCAGCAGCTTTGCAGGGAGGTCCACTTGGACGCAGTATTTT. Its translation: CASSFAGRSTWTQYF.